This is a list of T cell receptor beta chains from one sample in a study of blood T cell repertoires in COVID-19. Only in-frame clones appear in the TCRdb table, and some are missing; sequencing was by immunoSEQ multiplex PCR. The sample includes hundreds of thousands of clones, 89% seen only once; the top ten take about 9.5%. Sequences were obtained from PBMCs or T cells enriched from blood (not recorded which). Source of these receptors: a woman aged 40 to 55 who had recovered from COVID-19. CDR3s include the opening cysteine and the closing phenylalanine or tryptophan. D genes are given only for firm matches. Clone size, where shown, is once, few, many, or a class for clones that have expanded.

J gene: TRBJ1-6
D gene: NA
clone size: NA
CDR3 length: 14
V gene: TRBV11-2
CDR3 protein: CASSLGLNNSPLHF
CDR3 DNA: TGTGCCAGCAGCTTAGGACTCAATAATTCACCCCTCCACTTT

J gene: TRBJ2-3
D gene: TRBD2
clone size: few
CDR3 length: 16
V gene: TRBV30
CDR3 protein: CAWSVGSGTSTDTQYF
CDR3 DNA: TGTGCCTGGAGTGTGGGTAGCGGGACTAGCACAGATACGCAGTATTTT

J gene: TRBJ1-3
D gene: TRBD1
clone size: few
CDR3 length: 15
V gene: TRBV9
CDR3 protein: CASSEWDSGADTIYF
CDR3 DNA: TGTGCCAGCAGCGAGTGGGACAGTGGGGCAGACACCATATATTTT

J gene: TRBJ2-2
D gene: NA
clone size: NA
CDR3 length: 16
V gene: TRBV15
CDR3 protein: CATSPLQGIVTGELFF
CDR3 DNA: TGTGCCACCAGCCCTTTACAGGGAATAGTCACCGGGGAGCTGTTTTTT

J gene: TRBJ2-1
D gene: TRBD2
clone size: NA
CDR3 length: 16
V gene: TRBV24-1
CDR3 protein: CATSGSGSYSYNEQFF
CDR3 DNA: TGTGCCACCAGTGGGAGCGGGAGCTACTCCTACAATGAGCAGTTCTTC

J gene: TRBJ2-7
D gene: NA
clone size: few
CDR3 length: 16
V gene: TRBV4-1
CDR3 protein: CASSQDGAGAGYEQYF
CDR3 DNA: TGCGCCAGCAGCCAAGATGGCGCGGGGGCTGGGTACGAGCAGTACTTC

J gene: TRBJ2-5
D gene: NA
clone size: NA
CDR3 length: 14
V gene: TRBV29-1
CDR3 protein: CSVAPGWRQETQYF
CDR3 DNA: TGCAGCGTTGCTCCAGGGTGGAGACAAGAGACCCAGTACTTC

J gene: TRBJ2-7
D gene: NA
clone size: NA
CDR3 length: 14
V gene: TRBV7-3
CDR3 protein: CASSLGGPTYEQYF
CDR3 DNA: TGTGCCAGCAGCTTAGGCGGGCCGACCTACGAGCAGTACTTC

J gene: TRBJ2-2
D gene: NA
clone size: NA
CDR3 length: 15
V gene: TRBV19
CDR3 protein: CASSRRQGHTGELFF
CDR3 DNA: TGTGCCAGTAGTCGCCGTCAGGGCCACACCGGGGAGCTGTTTTTT

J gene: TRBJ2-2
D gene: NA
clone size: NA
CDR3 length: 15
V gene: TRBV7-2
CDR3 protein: CASSFEGARAGELFF
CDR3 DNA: TGTGCCAGCAGCTTTGAGGGAGCGAGGGCCGGGGAGCTGTTTTTT

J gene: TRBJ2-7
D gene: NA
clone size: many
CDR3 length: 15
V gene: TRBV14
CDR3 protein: CASSPSLFKSSEQYF
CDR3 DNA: TGTGCCAGCAGCCCCTCCCTATTCAAGTCCTCCGAGCAGTACTTC

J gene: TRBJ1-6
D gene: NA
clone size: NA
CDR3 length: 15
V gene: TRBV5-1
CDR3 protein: CASSLRAGDNSPLHF
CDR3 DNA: TGCGCCAGCAGCTTGAGGGCAGGGGATAATTCACCCCTCCACTTT

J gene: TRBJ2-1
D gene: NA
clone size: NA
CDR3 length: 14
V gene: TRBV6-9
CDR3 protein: CASTTILSIHEQFF
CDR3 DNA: TGTGCCAGCACCACCATCCTTAGCATCCATGAGCAGTTCTTC

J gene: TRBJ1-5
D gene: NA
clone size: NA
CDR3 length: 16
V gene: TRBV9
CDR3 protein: CASSAEGKGSNQPQHF
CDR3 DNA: TGTGCCAGCAGCGCCGAGGGAAAAGGCAGCAATCAGCCCCAGCATTTT

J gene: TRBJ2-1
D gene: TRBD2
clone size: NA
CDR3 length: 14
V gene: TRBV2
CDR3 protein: CASQPGLAGDEQFF
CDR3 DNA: TGTGCCAGCCAGCCGGGACTAGCGGGAGATGAGCAGTTCTTC

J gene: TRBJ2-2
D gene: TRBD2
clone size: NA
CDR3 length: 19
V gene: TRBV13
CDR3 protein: CASSPQTGGGALIAGELFF
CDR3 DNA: TGTGCCAGCAGCCCCCAAACGGGCGGGGGGGCCTTGATAGCCGGGGAGCTGTTTTTT